This T cell receptor beta chain stems from a study of shared clonotypes between healthy human individuals. Study information: Three plates were used per donor for CD4 naive, three for CD4 memory, two for CD8 naive and one for CD8 memory.

The V end was cut by 6 bases, the J end by 6 bases, with 17 bases between. CDR1 and CDR2 from the germline V gene are SQVTM and ANQGSEA. The CDR3 extends over 13 amino acids. The repertoire was sequenced with immunoSEQ multiplex PCR; TCRdb's copy has only in-frame clones and lacks some. The sample has a few million clones; about 93% are singletons. This clone showed up just a few times. Only CD45RO-negative cells positively selected for CCR7 counted as naive CD8 cells, so terminally differentiated effector memory CD45RA+ cells were excluded. V and J are TRBV29-1 and TRBJ1-2; a weak D match, TRBD1 (5 bases). This TCR was sampled from a man aged 18 to 30 in good health. Some clones in this sample may be carry-over from other donors' samples. The sample comprised naive CD8+ T cells from PBMCs. CDR3 nucleotides: TGCAGCGTGATGGGCAGGGTAGTTGATGGCTACACCTTC. Amino acids: CSVMGRVVDGYTF.